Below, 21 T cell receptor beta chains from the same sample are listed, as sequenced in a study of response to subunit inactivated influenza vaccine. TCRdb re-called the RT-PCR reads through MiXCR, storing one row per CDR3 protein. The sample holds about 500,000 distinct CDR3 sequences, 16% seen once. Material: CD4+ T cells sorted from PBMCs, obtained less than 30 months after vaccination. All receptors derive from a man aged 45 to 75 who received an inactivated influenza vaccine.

The CDR3 DNA is TGTGCCAGCAGCTTAGATCTAGCGCCAGCCTACGAGCAGTACTTC. This gives the protein CASSLDLAPAYEQYF. This chain uses TRBV11-2 with TRBJ2-7, with D maybe TRBD2 (6 bases). The length of the CDR3 is 15 residues. CDR1 is SGHAT and CDR2 is FQNNGV in the germline V gene. Trimming left V 0 bases short and J 2 bases short, with 11 bases between.

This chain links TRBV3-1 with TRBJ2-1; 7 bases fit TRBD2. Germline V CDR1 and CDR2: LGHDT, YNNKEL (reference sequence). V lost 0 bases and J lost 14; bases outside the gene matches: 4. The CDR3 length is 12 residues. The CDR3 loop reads CASSQDRLAKFF. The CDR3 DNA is TGTGCCAGCAGCCAAGACCGACTAGCTAAGTTCTTC.

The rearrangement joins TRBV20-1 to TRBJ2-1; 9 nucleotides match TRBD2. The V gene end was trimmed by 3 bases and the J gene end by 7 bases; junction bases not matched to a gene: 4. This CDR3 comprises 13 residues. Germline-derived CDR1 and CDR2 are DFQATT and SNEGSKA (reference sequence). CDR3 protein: CSARPGLANEQFF. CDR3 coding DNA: TGCAGTGCTAGGCCGGGACTAGCAAATGAGCAGTTCTTC.

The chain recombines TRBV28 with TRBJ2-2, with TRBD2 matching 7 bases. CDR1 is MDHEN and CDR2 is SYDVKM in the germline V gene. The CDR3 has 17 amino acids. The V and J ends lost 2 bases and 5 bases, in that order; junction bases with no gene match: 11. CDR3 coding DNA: TGTGCCAGCAGTTTAGGGAGGGGCTACTCGGGTACCGGGGAGCTGTTTTTT. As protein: CASSLGRGYSGTGELFF.

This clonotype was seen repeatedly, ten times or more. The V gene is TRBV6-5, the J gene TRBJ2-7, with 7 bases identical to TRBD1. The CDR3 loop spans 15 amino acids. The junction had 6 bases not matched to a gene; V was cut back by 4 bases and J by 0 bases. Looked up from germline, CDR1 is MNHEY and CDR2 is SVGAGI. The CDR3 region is CASSLYRDSSYEQYF. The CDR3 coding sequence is TGTGCCAGCAGTTTATACCGGGACAGCTCCTACGAGCAGTACTTC.

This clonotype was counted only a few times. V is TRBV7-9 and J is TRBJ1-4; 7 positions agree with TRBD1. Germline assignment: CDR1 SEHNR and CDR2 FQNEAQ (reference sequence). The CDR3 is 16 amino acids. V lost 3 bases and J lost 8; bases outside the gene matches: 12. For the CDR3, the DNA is TGTGCCAGCAGCTTTAACGGACAGGTGATAGGCGAAAAACTGTTTTTT. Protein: CASSFNGQVIGEKLFF.

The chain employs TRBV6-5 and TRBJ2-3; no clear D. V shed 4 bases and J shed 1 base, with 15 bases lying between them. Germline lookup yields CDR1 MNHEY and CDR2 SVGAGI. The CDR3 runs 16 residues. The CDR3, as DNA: TGTGCCAGCAGTTCCGTGATAATAGGTGGCACAGATACGCAGTATTTT. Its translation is CASSSVIIGGTDTQYF.

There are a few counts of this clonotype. The DNA of the CDR3 is TGTGCCAGCAGACCTAGGGACTCCTCGCCCGCAGATACGCAGTATTTT. The encoded protein is CASRPRDSSPADTQYF. The gene calls are TRBV4-2 and TRBJ2-3, with D perhaps matching TRBD2 (6 bases). Looked up from germline, CDR1 is LGHNA and CDR2 is YNFKEQ. The CDR3 extends over 16 amino acids. V was shortened by 6 bases and J by 4 bases, with 20 bases between the two germline ends.

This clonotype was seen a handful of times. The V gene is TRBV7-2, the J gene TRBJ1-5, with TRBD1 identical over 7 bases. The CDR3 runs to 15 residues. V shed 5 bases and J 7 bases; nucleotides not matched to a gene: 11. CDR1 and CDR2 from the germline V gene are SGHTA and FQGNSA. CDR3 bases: TGTGCCAGCAGCACAGGGGATGTTATATGGCAGCCCCAGCATTTT. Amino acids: CASSTGDVIWQPQHF.

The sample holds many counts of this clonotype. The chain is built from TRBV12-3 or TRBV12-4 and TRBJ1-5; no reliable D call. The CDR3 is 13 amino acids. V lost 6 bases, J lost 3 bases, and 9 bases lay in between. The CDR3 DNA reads TGTGCCAGCAGAAAAGACATCAATCAGCCCCAGCATTTT. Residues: CASRKDINQPQHF.

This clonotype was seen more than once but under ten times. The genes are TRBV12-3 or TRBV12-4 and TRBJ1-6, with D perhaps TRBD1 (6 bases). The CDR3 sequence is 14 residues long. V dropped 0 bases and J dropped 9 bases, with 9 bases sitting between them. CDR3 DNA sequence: TGTGCCAGCAGTTTAGCTTCCAGGGGTTCACCCCTCCACTTT. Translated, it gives CASSLASRGSPLHF.

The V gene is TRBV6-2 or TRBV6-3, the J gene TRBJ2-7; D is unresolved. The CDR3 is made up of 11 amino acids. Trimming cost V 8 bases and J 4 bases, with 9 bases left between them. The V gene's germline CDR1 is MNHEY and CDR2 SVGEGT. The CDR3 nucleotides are TGTGCCAGCGCCCGCCTTTACGAGCAGTACTTC. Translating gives CASARLYEQYF.

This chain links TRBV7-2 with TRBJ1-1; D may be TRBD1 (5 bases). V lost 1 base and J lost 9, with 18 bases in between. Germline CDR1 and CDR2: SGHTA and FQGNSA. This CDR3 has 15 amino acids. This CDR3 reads CASSLEASWGTKAFF. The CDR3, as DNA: TGTGCCAGCAGCTTAGAGGCCTCCTGGGGCACGAAAGCTTTCTTT.

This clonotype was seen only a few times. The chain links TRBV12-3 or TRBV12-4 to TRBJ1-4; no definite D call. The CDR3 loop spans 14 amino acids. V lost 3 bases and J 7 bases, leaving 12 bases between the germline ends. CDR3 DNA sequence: TGTGCCAGCAGTTTTAGTCTAGCCACTGAAAAACTGTTTTTT. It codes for CASSFSLATEKLFF.

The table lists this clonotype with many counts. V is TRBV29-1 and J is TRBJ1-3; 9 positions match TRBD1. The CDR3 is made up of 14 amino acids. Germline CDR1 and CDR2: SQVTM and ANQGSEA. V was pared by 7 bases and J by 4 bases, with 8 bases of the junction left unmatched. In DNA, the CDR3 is TGCAGCGCGGGACAGGGATCCTCCGGAAACACCATATATTTT. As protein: CSAGQGSSGNTIYF.

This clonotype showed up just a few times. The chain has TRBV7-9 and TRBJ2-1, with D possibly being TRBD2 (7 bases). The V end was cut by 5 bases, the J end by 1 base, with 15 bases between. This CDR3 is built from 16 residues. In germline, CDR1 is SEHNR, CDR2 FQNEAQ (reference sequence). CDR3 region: CASSALSGTSYNEQFF. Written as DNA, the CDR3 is TGTGCCAGCAGCGCCCTAAGCGGGACATCCTACAATGAGCAGTTCTTC.

This CDR3 is CASSQERQVNTGELFF. CDR3 sequence (DNA): TGCGCCAGCAGCCAAGAGCGCCAGGTGAACACCGGGGAGCTGTTTTTT. The chain combines TRBV4-1 with TRBJ2-2; no reliable D call. The CDR3 totals 16 residues. Germline CDR1 MGHRA, CDR2 YSYEKL. The V end lost 0 bases, the J end lost 1 base, and 9 bases lay between the germline ends.

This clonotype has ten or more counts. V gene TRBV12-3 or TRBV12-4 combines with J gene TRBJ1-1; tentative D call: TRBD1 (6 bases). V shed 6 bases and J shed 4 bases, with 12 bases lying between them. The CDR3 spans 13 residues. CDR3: CASSGGGFTEAFF. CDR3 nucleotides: TGTGCCAGCAGCGGGGGCGGGTTCACTGAAGCTTTCTTT.

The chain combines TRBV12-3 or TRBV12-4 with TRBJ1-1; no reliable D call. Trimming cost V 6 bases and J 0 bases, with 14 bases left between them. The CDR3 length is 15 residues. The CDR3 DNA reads TGTGCCAGCAGCCCCTTCTCCTCTATGAACACTGAAGCTTTCTTT. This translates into CASSPFSSMNTEAFF.

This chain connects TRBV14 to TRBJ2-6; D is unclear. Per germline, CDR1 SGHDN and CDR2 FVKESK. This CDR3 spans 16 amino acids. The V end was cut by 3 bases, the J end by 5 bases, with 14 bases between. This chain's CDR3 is CASSQGYGGRANVLTF. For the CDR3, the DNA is TGTGCCAGCAGCCAGGGTTACGGTGGGCGGGCCAACGTCCTGACTTTC.

The CDR3 protein is CASSHRLAVTYEQYF. The CDR3 nucleotides are TGTGCCAGCAGCCACCGACTAGCGGTCACCTACGAGCAGTACTTC. The chain uses TRBV3-1 and TRBJ2-7; 9 nucleotides line up with TRBD2. J gave up 2 bases and V 3 bases, and 5 bases lay outside the gene matches. CDR3 length: 15 amino acids. Germline V gene lookup returns CDR1 LGHDT and CDR2 YNNKEL (reference sequence).